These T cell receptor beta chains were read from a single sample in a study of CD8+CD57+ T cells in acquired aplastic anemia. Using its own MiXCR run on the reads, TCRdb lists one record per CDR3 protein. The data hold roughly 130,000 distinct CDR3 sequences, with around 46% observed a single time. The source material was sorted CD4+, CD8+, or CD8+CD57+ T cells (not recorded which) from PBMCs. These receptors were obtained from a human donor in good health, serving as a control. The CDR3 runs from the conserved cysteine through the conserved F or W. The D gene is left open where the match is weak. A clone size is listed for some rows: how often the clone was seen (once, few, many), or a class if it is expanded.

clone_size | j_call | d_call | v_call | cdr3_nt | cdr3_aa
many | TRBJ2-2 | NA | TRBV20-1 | TGCAGTGCTAGAGAGGGGACTGGAACACCGGGGAAGCTGTTTTTT | CSAREGTGTPGKLFF
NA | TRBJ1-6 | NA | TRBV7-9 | TGTGCCAGCAGTCCTCCTCAGGGCGTCCATTCACCCCTCCACTTT | CASSPPQGVHSPLHF
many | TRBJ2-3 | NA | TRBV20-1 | TGCAGTGAGCGGCTATCTAGCACAGATACGCAGTATTTT | CSERLSSTDTQYF
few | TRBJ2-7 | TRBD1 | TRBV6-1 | TGTGCCAGCGGCCGGGACAGGTTGTCCTACGAGCAGTACTTC | CASGRDRLSYEQYF
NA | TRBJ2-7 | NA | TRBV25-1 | TGTGCCAGCAGGGGGGGCGGAAGCTACGAGCAGTACTTC | CASRGGGSYEQYF
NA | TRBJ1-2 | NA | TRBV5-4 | TGTGCCAGCAGCTCTGGGACTAACTATGGCTACACCTTC | CASSSGTNYGYTF
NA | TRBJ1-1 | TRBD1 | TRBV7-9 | TGTGCCAGCAGCTCCCCGACAGGGCTGGACACTGAAGCTTTCTTT | CASSSPTGLDTEAFF
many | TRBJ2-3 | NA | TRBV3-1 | TGTGCCAGCAGCCCGAAGGGGGATACGCAGTATTTT | CASSPKGDTQYF
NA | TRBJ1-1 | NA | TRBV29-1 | TGCAGCGTTGTAAGGGCACAACCTGAAGCTTTCTTT | CSVVRAQPEAFF
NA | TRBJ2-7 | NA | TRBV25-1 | TGTTCCAGCAGGAAGCTAGGGTCCTCCGGCGAGCAGTACTTC | CSSRKLGSSGEQYF
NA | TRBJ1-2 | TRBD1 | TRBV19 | TGTGCCAGTAGTATAGAAGTCGGGACAGGAGCTAACTATGGCTACACCTTC | CASSIEVGTGANYGYTF
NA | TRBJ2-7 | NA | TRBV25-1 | TGTGCACCCGGCCCTATCACCTACGAGCAGTACTTC | CAPGPITYEQYF
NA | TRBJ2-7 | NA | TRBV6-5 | TGTGCCAGCAGTTTATCCTTTAAACCCTACGAGCAGTACTTC | CASSLSFKPYEQYF
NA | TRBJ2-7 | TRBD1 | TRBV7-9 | TGTGCCAGCAGCTACCGGGACAGAGCCTCCTACGAGCAGTACTTC | CASSYRDRASYEQYF
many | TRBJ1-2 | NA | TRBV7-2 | TGTGCCAGCAGCCAAGGGGCCGGGTGGGGTGGCTACACCTTC | CASSQGAGWGGYTF
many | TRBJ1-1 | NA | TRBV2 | TGTGCCAACGGACGGACTGAAGCTTTCTTT | CANGRTEAFF
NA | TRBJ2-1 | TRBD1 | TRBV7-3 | TGTGCCAGCAGTGCCGGACAGGGCTATGAGCAGTTCTTC | CASSAGQGYEQFF
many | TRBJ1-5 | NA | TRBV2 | NA | CASSEVVGGGNHF
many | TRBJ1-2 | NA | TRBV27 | TGTGCCAGCAATGACTATGGCTACACCTTC | CASNDYGYTF
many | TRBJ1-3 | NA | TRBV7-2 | TGTGCCAGCAGCTTAGAGGGTGGGACATTCTTGGGGTTTGGAAACACCATATATTTT | CASSLEGGTFLGFGNTIYF
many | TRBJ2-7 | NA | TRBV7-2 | TGTGCCAGCAGCTTATCGAGAGAATACGAGCAGTACTTC | CASSLSREYEQYF
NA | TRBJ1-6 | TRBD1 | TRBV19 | TGTGCCACTCGACAGGGGGCGAATTCACCCCTCCACTTT | CATRQGANSPLHF
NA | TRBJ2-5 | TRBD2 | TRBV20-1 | TGCAGTGCCTTAGCGGGGGGGCAGCTAGAGACCCAGTACTTC | CSALAGGQLETQYF
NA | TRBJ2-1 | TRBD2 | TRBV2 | TGTGCCAGCAGCGAATCTAGCGGGGGGTTTTTCAGTGAGCAGTTCTTC | CASSESSGGFFSEQFF
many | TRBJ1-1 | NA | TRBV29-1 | TGCAGCGCTGGGGATAGGTGGAACACTGAAGCTTTCTTT | CSAGDRWNTEAFF
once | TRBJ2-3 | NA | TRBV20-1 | TGCAGGGCCGTCCGGCCAGGGGGGTCAGATACGCAGTATTTT | CRAVRPGGSDTQYF
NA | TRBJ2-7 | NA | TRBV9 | TGTGCCAGCAGCGTAGCATCCCGTGCTAATGGGCTCGAGCAGTACTTC | CASSVASRANGLEQYF
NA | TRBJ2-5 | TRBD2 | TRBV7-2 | TGTGCCAGCAGTGCCCTGACTAGCGGGAGTGGGGAGACCCAGTACTTC | CASSALTSGSGETQYF
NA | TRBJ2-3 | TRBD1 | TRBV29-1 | TGCAGCGTTGACCCGGCGGACAGGGGTACAGATACGCAGTATTTT | CSVDPADRGTDTQYF
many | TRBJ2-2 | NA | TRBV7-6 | TGTGCCAGCAGCCTGAAACCGGGGACCGCGAACACCGGGGAGCTGTTTTTT | CASSLKPGTANTGELFF
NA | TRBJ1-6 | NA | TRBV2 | TGTGCCAGCAGGGGGGGGAGGGTCTATAATTCACCCCTCCACTTT | CASRGGRVYNSPLHF
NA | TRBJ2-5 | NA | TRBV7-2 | TGCGCCAGCGGCTTAACGAGACAAGAGACCCAGTACTTC | CASGLTRQETQYF
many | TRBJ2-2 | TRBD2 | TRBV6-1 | TGTGCCAGCAGCAGACTAGCGGCCACCGGGGAGCTGTTTTTT | CASSRLAATGELFF
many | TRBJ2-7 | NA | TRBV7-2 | TGTGCCAGCAGCTTAGCGGAGGGATCCGAGCAGTACTTC | CASSLAEGSEQYF
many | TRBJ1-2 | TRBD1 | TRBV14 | TGTGCCAGCAGCCAACAAGCACAGGGGGCGCGGTATGGCTACACCTTC | CASSQQAQGARYGYTF
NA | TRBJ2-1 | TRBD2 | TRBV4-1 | TGCGCCAGCAGCCAAACAGGACTAGCGGGTCGATCGAGCTCCTACAATGGGCAGTTCTTC | CASSQTGLAGRSSSYNGQFF
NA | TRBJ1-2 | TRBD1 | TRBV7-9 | TGTGCCAGCAGCTTAGTGACAGGGTTCGAGGGCTACACCTTC | CASSLVTGFEGYTF
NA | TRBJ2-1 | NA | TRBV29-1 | TGCAGCGGTGCCACGGGGTGGGATGAGCAGTTCTTC | CSGATGWDEQFF
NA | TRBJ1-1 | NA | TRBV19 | TGTGCCAGTATCGCGAACGTAGGGAGTACGGGAAACACTGAAGCTTTCTTT | CASIANVGSTGNTEAFF
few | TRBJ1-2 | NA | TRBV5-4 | TGTGCCAGCAGCTTGGTTGGACAAAGCTCCCTTAACTATGGCTACACCTTC | CASSLVGQSSLNYGYTF
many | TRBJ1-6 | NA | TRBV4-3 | TGCGCCAGCAGCCAGGAGGACAGAAGAGATTCACCCCTCCACTTT | CASSQEDRRDSPLHF
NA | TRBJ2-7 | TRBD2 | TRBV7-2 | TGTGCCAGCAGCTTAGTCGTAGCGGGGAAGTACGAGCAGTACTTC | CASSLVVAGKYEQYF
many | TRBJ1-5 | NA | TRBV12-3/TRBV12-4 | TGTGCCAGCAGTCGGGGGGCGAACTATCAGCCCCAGCATTTT | CASSRGANYQPQHF
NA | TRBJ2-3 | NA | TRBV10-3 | TGTGCCGTCGGGACGCTCACAGATACGCAGTATTTT | CAVGTLTDTQYF
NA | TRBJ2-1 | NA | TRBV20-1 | TGCAGTGCTAACCGTTCGCCCACCAATGAGCAGTTCTTC | CSANRSPTNEQFF
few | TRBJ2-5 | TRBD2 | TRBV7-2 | TGTGCCAGCAGCTCTGGGACTAGAGATCGCGAGACCCAGTACTTC | CASSSGTRDRETQYF
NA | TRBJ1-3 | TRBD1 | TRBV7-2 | TGTGCCAGCAGCTTAGCGCGGGACAGCCGAAGAAGCACCATATATTTT | CASSLARDSRRSTIYF
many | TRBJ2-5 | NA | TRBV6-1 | TGTGCCAGCAGTGACGGGTCGTCCTGGGAGACCCAGTACTTC | CASSDGSSWETQYF
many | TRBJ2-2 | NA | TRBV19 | TGTGCCAGTAAGGGGTGGGGCACCGGGGAGCTGTTTTTT | CASKGWGTGELFF
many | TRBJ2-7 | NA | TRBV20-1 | TGCAGTGCACCCAAGGGACGGGGAGACTCCTACGAGCAGTACTTC | CSAPKGRGDSYEQYF
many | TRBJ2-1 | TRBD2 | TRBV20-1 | TGCAGTGCTAGAGGACTAGCGGGGGGCCCCTACAATGAGCAGTTCTTC | CSARGLAGGPYNEQFF
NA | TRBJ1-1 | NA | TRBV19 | TGTGCCAGTAGTATAGGACTTGGTGAAGCTTTCTTT | CASSIGLGEAFF
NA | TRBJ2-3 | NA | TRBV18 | TGTGCCAGCTCACCCTCTTCTGGCGGGGGCACAGATACGCAGTATTTT | CASSPSSGGGTDTQYF
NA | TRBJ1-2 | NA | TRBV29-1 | TGCAGCGTCACTACAGGGAGGCCCGGTGGCTACACCTTC | CSVTTGRPGGYTF
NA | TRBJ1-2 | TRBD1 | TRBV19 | TGTGCCAGTAGTGCGGACAGGGTATCCCGCTATGGCTACACCTTC | CASSADRVSRYGYTF
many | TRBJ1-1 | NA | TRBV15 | TGTGCCACCAGCAGAGATAAGAACACTGAAGCTTTCTTT | CATSRDKNTEAFF
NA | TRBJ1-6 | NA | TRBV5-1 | TGCGCCAGCAGCCCTGGAGGGGATACGAGTTCACCCCTCCACTTT | CASSPGGDTSSPLHF
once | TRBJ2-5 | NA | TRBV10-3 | TGTGCCAGCAGCGCACCGGGTAGTTGGAACCAGTACTTC | CASSAPGSWNQYF
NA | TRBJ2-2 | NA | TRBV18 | TGTGCCAGCTCACCAGCGGTAAAGAACACCGGGGAGCTGTTTTTT | CASSPAVKNTGELFF
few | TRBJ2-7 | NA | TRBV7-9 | TGTGCCAGCAGTAACACGGCATCCTACGAGCAGTACTTC | CASSNTASYEQYF